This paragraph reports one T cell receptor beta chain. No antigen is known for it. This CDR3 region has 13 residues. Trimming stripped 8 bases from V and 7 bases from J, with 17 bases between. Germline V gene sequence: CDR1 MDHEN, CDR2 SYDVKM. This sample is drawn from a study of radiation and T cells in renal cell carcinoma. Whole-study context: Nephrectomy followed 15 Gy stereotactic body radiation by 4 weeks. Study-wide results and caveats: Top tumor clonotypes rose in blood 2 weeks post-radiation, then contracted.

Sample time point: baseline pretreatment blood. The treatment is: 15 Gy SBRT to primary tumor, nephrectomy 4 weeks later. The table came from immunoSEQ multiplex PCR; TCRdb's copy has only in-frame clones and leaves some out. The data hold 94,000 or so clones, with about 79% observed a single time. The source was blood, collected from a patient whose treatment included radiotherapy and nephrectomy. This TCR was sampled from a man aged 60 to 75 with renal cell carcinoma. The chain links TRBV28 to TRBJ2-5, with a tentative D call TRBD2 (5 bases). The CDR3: CASLLAVGGTQYF. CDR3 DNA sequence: TGTGCCAGCCTATTGGCAGTTGGAGGGACCCAGTACTTC.